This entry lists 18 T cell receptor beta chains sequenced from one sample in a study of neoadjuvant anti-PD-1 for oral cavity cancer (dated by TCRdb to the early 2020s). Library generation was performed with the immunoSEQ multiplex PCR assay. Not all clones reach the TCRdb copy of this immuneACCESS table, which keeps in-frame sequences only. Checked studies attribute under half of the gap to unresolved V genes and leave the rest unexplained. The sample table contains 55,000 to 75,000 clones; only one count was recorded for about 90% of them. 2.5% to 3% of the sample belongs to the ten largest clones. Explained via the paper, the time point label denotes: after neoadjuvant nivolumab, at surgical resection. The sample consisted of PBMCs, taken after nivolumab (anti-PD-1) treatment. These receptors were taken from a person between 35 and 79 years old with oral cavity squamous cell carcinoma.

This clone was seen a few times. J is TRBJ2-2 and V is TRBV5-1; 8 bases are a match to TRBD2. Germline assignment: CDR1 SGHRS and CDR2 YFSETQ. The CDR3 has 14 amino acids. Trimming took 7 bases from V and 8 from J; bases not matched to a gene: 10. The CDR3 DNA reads TGCGCCAGCCAACTAGCGGAGGGTATGGGGGAGCTGTTTTTT. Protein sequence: CASQLAEGMGELFF.

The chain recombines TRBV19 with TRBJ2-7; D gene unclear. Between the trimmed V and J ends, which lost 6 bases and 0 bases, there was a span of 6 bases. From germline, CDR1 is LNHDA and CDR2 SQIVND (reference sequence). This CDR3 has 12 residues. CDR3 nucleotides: TGTGCCAGTAGCGAGAGCTCCTACGAGCAGTACTTC. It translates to CASSESSYEQYF.

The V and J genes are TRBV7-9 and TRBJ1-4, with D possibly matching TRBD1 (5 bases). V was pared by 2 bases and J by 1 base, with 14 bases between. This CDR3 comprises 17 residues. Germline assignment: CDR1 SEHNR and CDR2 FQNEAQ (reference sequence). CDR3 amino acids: CASSLRGGGKTNEKLFF. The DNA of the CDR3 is TGTGCCAGCAGCTTAAGGGGTGGGGGTAAAACTAATGAAAAACTGTTTTTT.

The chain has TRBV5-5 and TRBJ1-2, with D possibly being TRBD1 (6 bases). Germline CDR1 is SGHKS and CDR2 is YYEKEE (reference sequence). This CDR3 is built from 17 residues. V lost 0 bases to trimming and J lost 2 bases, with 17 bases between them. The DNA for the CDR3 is TGTGCCAGCAGCTTGGTTACTAGGACAGAAAAGAACTATGGCTACACCTTC. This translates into CASSLVTRTEKNYGYTF.

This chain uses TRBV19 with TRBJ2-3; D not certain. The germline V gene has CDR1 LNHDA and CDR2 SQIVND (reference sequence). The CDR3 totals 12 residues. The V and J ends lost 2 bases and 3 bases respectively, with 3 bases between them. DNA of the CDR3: TGTGCCAGTAGTATAACAACAGATACGCAGTATTTT. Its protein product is CASSITTDTQYF.

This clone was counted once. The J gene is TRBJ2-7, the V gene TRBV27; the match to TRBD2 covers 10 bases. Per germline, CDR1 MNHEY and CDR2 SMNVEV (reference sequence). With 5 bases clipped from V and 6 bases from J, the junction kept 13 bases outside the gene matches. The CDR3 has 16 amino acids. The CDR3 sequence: CASSTYPLLAGSEQYF. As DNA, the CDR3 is TGTGCCAGCAGTACATACCCCCTACTAGCGGGGAGCGAGCAGTACTTC.

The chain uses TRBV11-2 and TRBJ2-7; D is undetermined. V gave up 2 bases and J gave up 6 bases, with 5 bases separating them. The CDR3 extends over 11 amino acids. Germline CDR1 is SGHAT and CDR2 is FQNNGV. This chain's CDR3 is CASSLSFEQYF. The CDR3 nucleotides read TGTGCCAGCAGCTTATCGTTCGAGCAGTACTTC.

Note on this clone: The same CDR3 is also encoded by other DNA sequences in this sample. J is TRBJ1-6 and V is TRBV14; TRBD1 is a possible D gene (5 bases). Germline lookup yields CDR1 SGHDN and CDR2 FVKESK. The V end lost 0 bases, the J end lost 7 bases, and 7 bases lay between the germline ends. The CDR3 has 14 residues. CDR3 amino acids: CASSQDRGNSPLHF. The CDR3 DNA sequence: TGTGCCAGCAGCCAAGATCGGGGGAATTCACCCCTCCACTTT.

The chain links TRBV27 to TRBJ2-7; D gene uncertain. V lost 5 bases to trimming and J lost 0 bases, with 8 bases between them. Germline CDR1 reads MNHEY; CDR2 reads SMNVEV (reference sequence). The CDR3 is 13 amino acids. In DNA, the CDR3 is TGTGCCAGCAGTCCCCTAACCTCCTACGAGCAGTACTTC. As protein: CASSPLTSYEQYF.

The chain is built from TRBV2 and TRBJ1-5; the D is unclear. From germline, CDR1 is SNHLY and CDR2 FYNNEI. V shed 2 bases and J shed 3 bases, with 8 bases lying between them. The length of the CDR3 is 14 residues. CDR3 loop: CASSEIVSNQPQHF. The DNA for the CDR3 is TGTGCCAGCAGTGAAATAGTATCCAATCAGCCCCAGCATTTT.

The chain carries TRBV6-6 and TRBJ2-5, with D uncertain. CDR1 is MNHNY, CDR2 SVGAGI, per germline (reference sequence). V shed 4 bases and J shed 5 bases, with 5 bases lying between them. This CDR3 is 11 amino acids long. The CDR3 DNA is TGTGCCAGCAGTTTTGGCGAGACCCAGTACTTC. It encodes CASSFGETQYF.

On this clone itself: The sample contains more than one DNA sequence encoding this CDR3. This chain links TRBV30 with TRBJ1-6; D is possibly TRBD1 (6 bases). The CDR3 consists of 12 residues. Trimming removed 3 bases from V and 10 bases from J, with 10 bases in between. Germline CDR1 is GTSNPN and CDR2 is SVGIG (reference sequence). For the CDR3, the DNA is TGTGCCTGGAGGGGGGCTCGGTCACCCCTCCACTTT. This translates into CAWRGARSPLHF.

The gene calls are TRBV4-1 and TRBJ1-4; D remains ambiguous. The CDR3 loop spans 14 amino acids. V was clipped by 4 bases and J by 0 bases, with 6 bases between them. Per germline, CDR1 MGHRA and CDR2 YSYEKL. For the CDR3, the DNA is TGCGCCAGCAGCCGGGCCCCAACTAATGAAAAACTGTTTTTT. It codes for CASSRAPTNEKLFF.

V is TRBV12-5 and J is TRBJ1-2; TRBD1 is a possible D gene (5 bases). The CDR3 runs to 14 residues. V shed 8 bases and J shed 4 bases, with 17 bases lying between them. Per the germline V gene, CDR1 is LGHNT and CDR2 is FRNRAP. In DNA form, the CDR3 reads TGTGCTAGTACCAGGGAGCGTGGGGCCTATGGCTACACCTTC. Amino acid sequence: CASTRERGAYGYTF. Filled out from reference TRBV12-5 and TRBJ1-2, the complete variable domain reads DARVTQTPRHKVTEMGQEVTMRCQPILGHNTVFWYRQTMMQGLELLAYFRNRAPLDDSGMPKDRFSAEMPDATLATLKIQPSEPRDSAVYFCASTRERGAYGYTFGSGTRLTVV.

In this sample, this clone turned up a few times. CDR3 protein: CASSLYFAGVQPQHF. The DNA for the CDR3 is TGTGCCAGCAGTTTATATTTCGCGGGAGTTCAGCCCCAGCATTTT. The V gene is TRBV27, the J gene TRBJ1-5; D not resolved. Germline-derived CDR1 and CDR2 are MNHEY and SMNVEV (reference sequence). The CDR3 spans 15 residues. Deletions cut 1 base from V and 6 bases from J, with 13 bases between.

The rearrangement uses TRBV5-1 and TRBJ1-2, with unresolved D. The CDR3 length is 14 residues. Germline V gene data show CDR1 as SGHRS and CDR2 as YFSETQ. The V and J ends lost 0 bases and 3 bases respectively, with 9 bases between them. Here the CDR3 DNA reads TGCGCCAGCAGCTTGGAGGCAAGCCACTATGGCTACACCTTC. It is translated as CASSLEASHYGYTF. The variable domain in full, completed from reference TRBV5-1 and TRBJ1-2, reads KAGVTQTPRYLIKTRGQQVTLSCSPISGHRSVSWYQQTPGQGLQFLFEYFSETQRNKGNFPGRFSGRQFSNSRSEMNVSTLELGDSALYLCASSLEASHYGYTFGSGTRLTVV.

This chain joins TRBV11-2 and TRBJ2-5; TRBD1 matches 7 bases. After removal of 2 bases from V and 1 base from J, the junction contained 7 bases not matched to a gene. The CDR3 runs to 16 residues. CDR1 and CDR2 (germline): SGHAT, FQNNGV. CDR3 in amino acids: CASSLMRGPPQETQYF. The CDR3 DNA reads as TGTGCCAGCAGCTTAATGAGGGGGCCCCCCCAAGAGACCCAGTACTTC.

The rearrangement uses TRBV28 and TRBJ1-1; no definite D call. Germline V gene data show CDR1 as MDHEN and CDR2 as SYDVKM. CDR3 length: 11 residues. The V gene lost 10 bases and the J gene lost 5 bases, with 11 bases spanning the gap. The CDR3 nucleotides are TGTGCCACTAACGTTGGAACTGAAGCTTTCTTT. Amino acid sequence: CATNVGTEAFF.